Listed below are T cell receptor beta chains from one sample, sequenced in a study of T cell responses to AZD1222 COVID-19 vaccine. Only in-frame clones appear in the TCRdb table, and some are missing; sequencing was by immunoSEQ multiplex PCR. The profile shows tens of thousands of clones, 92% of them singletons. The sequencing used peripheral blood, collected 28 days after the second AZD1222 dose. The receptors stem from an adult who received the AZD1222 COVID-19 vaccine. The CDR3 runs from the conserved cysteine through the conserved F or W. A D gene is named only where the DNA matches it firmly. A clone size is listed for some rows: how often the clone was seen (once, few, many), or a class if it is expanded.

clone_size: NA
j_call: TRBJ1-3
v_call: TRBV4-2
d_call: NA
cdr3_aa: CASSPLPPGYSGNTIYF
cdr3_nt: TGTGCCAGCAGCCCCCTTCCCCCAGGATACTCTGGAAACACCATATATTTT

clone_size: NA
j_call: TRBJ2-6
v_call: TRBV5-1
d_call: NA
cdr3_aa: CASSYRGWGQLSGANVLTF
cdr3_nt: TGCGCCAGCAGCTACCGGGGCTGGGGCCAACTCTCTGGGGCCAACGTCCTGACTTTC

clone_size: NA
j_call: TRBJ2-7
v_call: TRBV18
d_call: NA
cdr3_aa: CASSPPGRGSYEQYF
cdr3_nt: TGTGCCAGCTCACCCCCAGGTCGGGGCTCCTACGAGCAGTACTTC

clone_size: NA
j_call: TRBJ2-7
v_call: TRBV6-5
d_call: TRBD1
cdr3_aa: CASSLRTGFVEKYF
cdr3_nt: TGTGCCAGCAGTCTCCGGACAGGGTTTGTGGAAAAGTACTTC

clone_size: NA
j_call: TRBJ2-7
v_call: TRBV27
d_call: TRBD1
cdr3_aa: CASSLTGTGAEQYF
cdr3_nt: TGTGCCAGCAGTTTAACCGGGACAGGGGCCGAGCAGTACTTC

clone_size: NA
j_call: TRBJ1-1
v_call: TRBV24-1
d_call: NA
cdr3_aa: CATSDPAGAEAFF
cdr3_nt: TGTGCCACCAGTGATCCGGCGGGCGCGGAAGCTTTCTTT

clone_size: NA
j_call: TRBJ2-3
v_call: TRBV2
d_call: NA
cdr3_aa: CAAGGDSTDTQYF
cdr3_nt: TGTGCCGCAGGGGGGGATTCTACAGATACGCAGTATTTT

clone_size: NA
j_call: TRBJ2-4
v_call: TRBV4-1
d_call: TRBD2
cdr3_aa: CASSDVGGGRAELAKNIQYF
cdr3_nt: TGCGCCAGCAGCGACGTCGGAGGCGGGAGGGCCGAATTGGCCAAAAACATTCAGTACTTC

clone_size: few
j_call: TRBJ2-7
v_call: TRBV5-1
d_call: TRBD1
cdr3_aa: CASSWTGYGSEQYF
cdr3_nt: TGCGCCAGCAGCTGGACAGGGTATGGCAGCGAGCAGTACTTC

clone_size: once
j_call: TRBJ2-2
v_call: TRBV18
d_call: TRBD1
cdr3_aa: CASSPFVTGENTGELFF
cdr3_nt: TGTGCCAGCTCACCATTCGTGACAGGGGAAAACACCGGGGAGCTGTTTTTT

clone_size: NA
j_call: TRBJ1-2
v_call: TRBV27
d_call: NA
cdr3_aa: CASSRTVTPYGYTF
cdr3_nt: TGTGCCAGCAGCCGGACAGTCACCCCCTATGGCTACACCTTC

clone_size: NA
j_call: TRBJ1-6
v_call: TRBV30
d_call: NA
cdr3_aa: CAWTAGNSPLHF
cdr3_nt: TGTGCCTGGACCGCCGGAAATTCACCCCTCCACTTT

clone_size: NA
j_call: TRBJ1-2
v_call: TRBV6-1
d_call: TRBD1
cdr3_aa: CASSEFDRDNYGYTF
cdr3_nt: TGTGCCAGCAGTGAATTTGACAGGGATAACTATGGCTACACCTTC

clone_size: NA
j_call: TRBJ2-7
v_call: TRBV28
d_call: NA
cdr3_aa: CASSLSRRSHEQYF
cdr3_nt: TGTGCCAGCAGTTTATCCCGCAGGTCCCACGAGCAGTACTTC

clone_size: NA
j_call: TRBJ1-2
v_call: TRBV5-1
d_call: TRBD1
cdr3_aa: CASSVGTGKHGYTF
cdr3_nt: TGCGCCAGCAGCGTCGGGACAGGCAAACATGGCTACACCTTC

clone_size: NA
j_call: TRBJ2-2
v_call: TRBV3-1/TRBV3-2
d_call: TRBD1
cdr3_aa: CASSGSDRAGELFF
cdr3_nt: TGTGCCAGCAGTGGATCGGACAGGGCCGGGGAGCTGTTTTTT

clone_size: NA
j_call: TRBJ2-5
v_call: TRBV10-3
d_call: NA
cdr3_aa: CAIIRAAHSQETQYF
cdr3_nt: TGTGCCATCATTAGGGCGGCCCACTCCCAGGAGACCCAGTACTTC

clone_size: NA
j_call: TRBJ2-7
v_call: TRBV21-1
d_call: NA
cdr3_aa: CASSRHSGRAYYEQYF
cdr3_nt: TGTGCCAGCAGCAGACATAGCGGGAGGGCCTACTACGAGCAGTACTTC

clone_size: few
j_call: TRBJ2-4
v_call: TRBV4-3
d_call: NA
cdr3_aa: CASSPLGTGQIQYF
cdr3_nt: TGCGCCAGCAGCCCCCTAGGCACAGGGCAAATTCAGTACTTC

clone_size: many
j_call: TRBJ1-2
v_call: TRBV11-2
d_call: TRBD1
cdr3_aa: CASSLDGGQGYEGEYGYTF
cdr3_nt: TGTGCCAGCAGCTTAGATGGAGGACAGGGGTATGAGGGCGAGTATGGCTACACCTTC

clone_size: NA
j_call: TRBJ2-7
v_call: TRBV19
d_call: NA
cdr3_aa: CASSPARGEQYF
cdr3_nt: TGTGCCAGTAGTCCCGCTAGAGGCGAGCAGTACTTC

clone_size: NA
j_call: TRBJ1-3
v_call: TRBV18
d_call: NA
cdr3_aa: CASSPPGFTGNTIYF
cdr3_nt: TGTGCCAGCTCACCTCCGGGGTTTACTGGAAACACCATATATTTT

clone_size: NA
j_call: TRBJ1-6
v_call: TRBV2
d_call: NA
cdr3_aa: CASSERTNNSPLHF
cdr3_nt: TGTGCCAGCAGTGAACGCACCAATAATTCACCCCTCCACTTT

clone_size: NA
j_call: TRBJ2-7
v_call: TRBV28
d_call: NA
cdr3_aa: CASSLRNYEQYF
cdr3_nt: TGTGCCAGCAGTTTACGCAACTACGAGCAGTACTTC

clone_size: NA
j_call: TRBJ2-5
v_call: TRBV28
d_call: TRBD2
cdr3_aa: CASSSPGLAGVIQETQYF
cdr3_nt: TGTGCCAGCAGTTCACCGGGACTAGCGGGAGTGATCCAAGAGACCCAGTACTTC

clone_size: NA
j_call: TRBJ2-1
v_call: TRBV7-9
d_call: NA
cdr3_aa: CASSLGGPASSYNEQFF
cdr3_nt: TGTGCCAGCAGCTTAGGTGGACCGGCTAGCTCCTACAATGAGCAGTTCTTC

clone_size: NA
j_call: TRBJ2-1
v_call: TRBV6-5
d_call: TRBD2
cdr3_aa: CASNSGGLSYNEQFF
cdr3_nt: TGTGCCAGCAACAGCGGGGGCCTCTCCTACAATGAGCAGTTCTTC

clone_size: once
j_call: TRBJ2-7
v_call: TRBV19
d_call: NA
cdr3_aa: CASSIGFRGPYEQYF
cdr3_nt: TGTGCCAGTAGTATAGGCTTCCGGGGGCCCTACGAGCAGTACTTC

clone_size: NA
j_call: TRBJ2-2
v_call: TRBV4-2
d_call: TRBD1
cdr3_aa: CASSPDRLEELFF
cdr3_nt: TGTGCCAGCAGCCCGGACAGGTTGGAGGAGCTGTTTTTT

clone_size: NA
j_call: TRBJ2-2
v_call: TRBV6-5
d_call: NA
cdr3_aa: CASSYRGLNTGELFF
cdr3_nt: TGTGCCAGCAGTTACCGGGGCCTGAACACCGGGGAGCTGTTTTTT

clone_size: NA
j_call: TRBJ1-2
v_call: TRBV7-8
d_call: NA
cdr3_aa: CASSLERDKPKPF
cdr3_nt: TGTGCCAGCAGCTTAGAACGGGACAAACCCAAACCCTTC

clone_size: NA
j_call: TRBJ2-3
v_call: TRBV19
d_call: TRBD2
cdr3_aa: CASSFQRGPKHTDTQYF
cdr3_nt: TGTGCCAGTAGTTTCCAGCGGGGGCCTAAACACACAGATACGCAGTATTTT

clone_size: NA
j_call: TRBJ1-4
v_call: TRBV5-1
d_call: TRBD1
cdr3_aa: CASSLRQGNEKLFF
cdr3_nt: TGCGCCAGCAGCTTGAGACAGGGTAATGAAAAACTGTTTTTT

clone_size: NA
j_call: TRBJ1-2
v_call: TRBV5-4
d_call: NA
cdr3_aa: CASSLLDLYGYTF
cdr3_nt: TGTGCCAGCAGCTTGCTGGACCTCTATGGCTACACCTTC

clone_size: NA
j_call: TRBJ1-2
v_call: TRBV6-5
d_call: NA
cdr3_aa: CASRLISFASDGYTF
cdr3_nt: TGTGCCAGCAGACTGATCAGCTTTGCGTCGGATGGCTACACCTTC

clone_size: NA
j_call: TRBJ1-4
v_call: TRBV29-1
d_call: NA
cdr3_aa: CSVGAGTNEKLFF
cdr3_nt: TGCAGCGTTGGAGCAGGGACTAATGAAAAACTGTTTTTT

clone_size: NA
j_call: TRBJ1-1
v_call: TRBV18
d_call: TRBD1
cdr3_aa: CASSPRETGETEAFF
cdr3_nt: TGTGCCAGCTCACCACGGGAGACAGGGGAGACTGAAGCTTTCTTT

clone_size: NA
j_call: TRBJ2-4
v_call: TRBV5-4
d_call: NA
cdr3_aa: CASSLEGGRKNIQYF
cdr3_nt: TGTGCCAGCAGCTTGGAGGGGGGACGCAAAAACATTCAGTACTTC

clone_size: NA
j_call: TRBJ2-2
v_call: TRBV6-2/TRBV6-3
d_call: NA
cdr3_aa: CASSSLGGRGELFF
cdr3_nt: TGTGCCAGCAGTTCTCTGGGCGGCCGCGGGGAGCTGTTTTTT

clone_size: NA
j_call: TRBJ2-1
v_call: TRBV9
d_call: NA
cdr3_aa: CASSVVGNYNEQFF
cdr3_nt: TGTGCCAGCAGCGTAGTAGGCAACTACAATGAGCAGTTCTTC

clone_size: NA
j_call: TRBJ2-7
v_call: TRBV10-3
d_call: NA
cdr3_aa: CALGDGSIGIYEQYF
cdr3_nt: TGTGCCTTAGGGGACGGGTCGATAGGGATCTACGAGCAGTACTTC